Below, 21 T cell receptor beta chains from the same sample are listed, as sequenced in a study of blood T cell repertoires in COVID-19. Assay: immunoSEQ multiplex PCR; the TCRdb copy retains only in-frame clones and omits some. The table records hundreds of thousands of clones, approximately 84% of them present only once. What was sequenced was PBMCs or T cells enriched from blood (not recorded which). Every receptor here comes from a woman aged 35 to 49 with acute COVID-19.

The V gene is TRBV20-1, the J gene TRBJ2-2; D unresolved. The V gene's germline CDR1 is DFQATT and CDR2 SNEGSKA (reference sequence). The CDR3 runs 14 residues. Deletions cut 3 bases from V and 1 base from J, with 9 bases between. For the CDR3, the DNA is TGCAGTGCTAGTTCCCTTTTGAACACCGGGGAGCTGTTTTTT. Translation: CSASSLLNTGELFF.

This clone came up a few times. This chain uses TRBV7-8 with TRBJ2-3; 8 bases map to TRBD2. CDR3 length: 16 residues. V lost 1 base and J lost 1; bases outside the gene matches: 4. From germline, CDR1 is SGHVS and CDR2 FQNEAQ. The CDR3 DNA sequence: TGTGCCAGCAGCTTAGTAGCGGGATGGGGCACAGATACGCAGTATTTT. Translated, it gives CASSLVAGWGTDTQYF. Together with reference TRBV7-8 and TRBJ2-3, the CDR3 gives the full variable domain: GAGVSQSPRYKVAKRGQDVALRCDPISGHVSLFWYQQALGQGPEFLTYFQNEAQLDKSGLPSDRFFAERPEGSVSTLKIQRTQQEDSAVYLCASSLVAGWGTDTQYFGPGTRLTVL.

This clone was counted a few times. The V and J genes are TRBV6-5 and TRBJ2-7, with TRBD2 matching over 9 bases. V lost 5 bases, J lost 6 bases, and 11 bases stayed unmatched. The CDR3 consists of 15 residues. Germline CDR1 reads MNHEY; CDR2 reads SVGAGI. The CDR3 here is CASSISSSGTGEQYF. The CDR3 DNA sequence: TGTGCCAGCAGTATCTCTTCTAGCGGGACGGGCGAGCAGTACTTC.

CDR3 DNA: TGTGCCAGCAGCTTAACCGGGGGGCGAGACACCGGGGAGCTGTTTTTT. Residues: CASSLTGGRDTGELFF. The J gene is TRBJ2-2, the V gene TRBV7-3; D perhaps matches TRBD2 (7 bases). The V end was cut by 0 bases, the J end by 3 bases, with 11 bases between. The CDR3 sequence is 16 residues long. Germline CDR1 and CDR2: SGHTA and FQGTGA. Full variable domain (rest looked up from reference TRBV7-3 and TRBJ2-2): GAGVSQTPSNKVTEKGKYVELRCDPISGHTALYWYRQSLGQGPEFLIYFQGTGAADDSGLPNDRFFAVRPEGSVSTLKIQRTERGDSAVYLCASSLTGGRDTGELFFGEGSRLTVL.

In its sample, this clone was seen a few times. V and J are TRBV5-4 and TRBJ2-2; D ambiguous. Germline assignment: CDR1 SGHNT and CDR2 YYREEE (reference sequence). V dropped 0 bases and J dropped 4 bases, with 10 bases sitting between them. The CDR3 is 15 amino acids. The CDR3 here is CASSLEVTATGELFF. CDR3 DNA: TGTGCCAGCAGCTTGGAGGTAACAGCCACCGGGGAGCTGTTTTTT.

This clone was detected only once. The chain combines TRBV12-3 or TRBV12-4 with TRBJ1-2; D may be TRBD1 (6 bases). Trimming stripped 6 bases from V and 5 bases from J, with 10 bases between. The CDR3 covers 12 residues. CDR3 sequence (DNA): TGTGCCAGCAGCCCAGGGGAATATGGCTACACCTTC. Encoded protein: CASSPGEYGYTF.

The chain has TRBV11-3 and TRBJ2-3, with D maybe TRBD2 (6 bases). The ends were cut back, 6 bases at V and 4 bases at J, with 23 bases in the middle. The CDR3 is made up of 17 amino acids. Germline V gives CDR1 SGHNT, CDR2 YENEEA. Here the CDR3 DNA reads TGTGCCAGCAGGCAAGCAACAACTAGCTTTAGTTCAGATACGCAGTATTTT. Its protein product is CASRQATTSFSSDTQYF. Using reference TRBV11-3 and TRBJ2-3 for the parts outside the CDR3, the full variable domain is EAGVVQSPRYKIIEKKQPVAFWCNPISGHNTLYWYLQNLGQGPELLIRYENEEAVDDSQLPKDRFSAERLKGVDSTLKIQPAELGDSAVYLCASRQATTSFSSDTQYFGPGTRLTVL.

The count of this clone is one. J is TRBJ2-1 and V is TRBV27; 8 nucleotides line up with TRBD1. After removal of 2 bases from V and 7 bases from J, the junction contained 4 bases not matched to a gene. In germline, CDR1 is MNHEY, CDR2 SMNVEV (reference sequence). The CDR3 is made up of 14 amino acids. CDR3 nucleotide sequence: TGTGCCAGCAGTTTAAGCAGGGGGCGGAATGAGCAGTTCTTC. Encoded protein: CASSLSRGRNEQFF.

V usage is TRBV11-1 and J usage is TRBJ2-7; the D gene is possibly TRBD2 (6 bases). There are 14 residues in the CDR3. Deletions cut 5 bases from V and 2 bases from J, with 13 bases between. Germline CDR1 SGHAT, CDR2 FQDESV (reference sequence). CDR3 nucleotide sequence: TGTGCCAGCAGCGGCTCGGGACTTCCCTACGAGCAGTACTTC. Translation: CASSGSGLPYEQYF. Full variable domain (missing parts from reference TRBV11-1 and TRBJ2-7): EAEVAQSPRYKITEKSQAVAFWCDPISGHATLYWYRQILGQGPELLVQFQDESVVDDSQLPKDRFSAERLKGVDSTLKIQPAELGDSAMYLCASSGSGLPYEQYFGPGTRLTVT.

The rearrangement links TRBV11-3 to TRBJ2-3; 8 positions agree with TRBD1. V shed 5 bases, J shed 2 bases, and the junction held 9 bases outside the gene matches. CDR1 is SGHNT, CDR2 YENEEA, per germline. This CDR3 comprises 16 residues. The CDR3 DNA is TGTGCCAGCAGCACCGGGAGACAGGGGTACACAGATACGCAGTATTTT. The encoded protein is CASSTGRQGYTDTQYF. Based on the CDR3 plus reference TRBV11-3 and TRBJ2-3, the full variable domain is EAGVVQSPRYKIIEKKQPVAFWCNPISGHNTLYWYLQNLGQGPELLIRYENEEAVDDSQLPKDRFSAERLKGVDSTLKIQPAELGDSAVYLCASSTGRQGYTDTQYFGPGTRLTVL.

This clone was detected once. The rearrangement uses TRBV5-1 and TRBJ2-5, with 8 bases fitting TRBD1. The CDR3 spans 16 residues. V shed 0 bases and J 5 bases; nucleotides not matched to a gene: 9. From germline, CDR1 is SGHRS and CDR2 YFSETQ. CDR3 bases: TGCGCCAGCAGCTTGGACGTGACAGGGGAGATCGAGACCCAGTACTTC. It is translated as CASSLDVTGEIETQYF. The entire variable domain, with the rest obtained from reference TRBV5-1 and TRBJ2-5, is as follows: KAGVTQTPRYLIKTRGQQVTLSCSPISGHRSVSWYQQTPGQGLQFLFEYFSETQRNKGNFPGRFSGRQFSNSRSEMNVSTLELGDSALYLCASSLDVTGEIETQYFGPGTRLLVL.

The rearrangement joins TRBV5-1 to TRBJ2-7; 12 bases line up with TRBD2. Germline V CDR1 and CDR2: SGHRS, YFSETQ. The V segment lost 5 bases and the J segment 0 bases; nucleotides outside the gene matches: 6. This CDR3 region has 16 residues. CDR3 loop: CASRDGTSGSSYEQYF. CDR3 nucleotide sequence: TGCGCCAGCAGGGACGGGACTAGCGGGTCCTCCTACGAGCAGTACTTC.

The rearrangement links TRBV7-2 to TRBJ1-2, with 7 bases matching TRBD1. CDR3 length: 14 amino acids. Looked up from germline, CDR1 is SGHTA and CDR2 is FQGNSA. V was clipped by 0 bases and J by 5 bases; unmatched bases: 3. CDR3 region: CASSLAGTDYGYTF. The CDR3 DNA reads as TGTGCCAGCAGCTTAGCAGGGACAGATTATGGCTACACCTTC. Drawing the rest from reference TRBV7-2 and TRBJ1-2, the complete variable domain is GAGVSQSPSNKVTEKGKDVELRCDPISGHTALYWYRQSLGQGLEFLIYFQGNSAPDKSGLPSDRFSAERTGGSVSTLTIQRTQQEDSAVYLCASSLAGTDYGYTFGSGTRLTVV.

The chain joins TRBV11-2 to TRBJ2-7; TRBD1 is a possible D gene (5 bases). The V end was cut by 5 bases, the J end by 1 base, with 12 bases between. Germline V CDR1 and CDR2: SGHAT, FQNNGV. The CDR3 loop spans 14 amino acids. This CDR3 is CASSTAQGSYEQYF. The CDR3 bases are TGTGCCAGCAGCACGGCTCAGGGTTCCTACGAGCAGTACTTC.

The V and J genes are TRBV18 and TRBJ2-2; D remains unclear. The length of the CDR3 is 15 residues. Trimming removed 3 bases at V and 6 bases at J, with 14 bases between. Germline loops: CDR1 KGHSH, CDR2 LQKENI. The CDR3 is CASSPVAEPAGELFF. CDR3 bases: TGTGCCAGCTCACCGGTGGCGGAGCCTGCCGGGGAGCTGTTTTTT.

The V and J genes are TRBV27 and TRBJ2-7; 9 nucleotides line up with TRBD1. CDR1 is MNHEY, CDR2 SMNVEV, per germline (reference sequence). The CDR3 is made up of 18 amino acids. Germline trimming cut 10 bases from V and 2 bases from J; bases unmatched to any gene: 21. The CDR3 region is CANNRDREDYLNPYEQYF. CDR3 bases: TGTGCCAATAACCGGGACAGGGAAGACTACCTCAATCCCTACGAGCAGTACTTC.

The chain links TRBV28 to TRBJ1-5; D gene uncertain. The germline V gene encodes CDR1 MDHEN and CDR2 SYDVKM. The V gene lost 3 bases and the J gene lost 3 bases, with 12 bases spanning the gap. CDR3 size: 15 residues. This chain's CDR3 is CASSFIQEINQPQHF. The DNA for the CDR3 is TGTGCCAGCAGTTTCATCCAGGAAATCAATCAGCCCCAGCATTTT.

This rearrangement joins TRBV6-5 to TRBJ2-2, with D unresolved. The CDR3 has 13 residues. Germline loops: CDR1 MNHEY, CDR2 SVGAGI. Trimming shortened V by 10 bases and J by 4 bases, and 13 bases separated the two germline ends. Here the CDR3 DNA reads TGTGCCACATCACACGTTACCACCGGGGAGCTGTTTTTT. Amino acid sequence: CATSHVTTGELFF.

V usage is TRBV6-1 and J usage is TRBJ2-2, with 13 nucleotides matching TRBD2. Germline values: CDR1 MNHNS, CDR2 SASEGT. V shed 0 bases, J shed 5 bases, and the junction held 9 bases outside the gene matches. This CDR3 contains 19 residues. CDR3 in amino acids: CASSEAPLGLAGRTGELFF. Written as DNA, the CDR3 is TGTGCCAGCAGTGAAGCGCCCCTGGGACTAGCGGGAAGGACCGGGGAGCTGTTTTTT.

The CDR3 DNA reads as TGTGCCACCAAGCTGCTAGCTAATGAAAAACTGTTTTTT. Translating it yields CATKLLANEKLFF. The chain recombines TRBV15 with TRBJ1-4, with D unresolved. The V and J ends lost 7 bases and 3 bases respectively, with 9 bases between them. Per germline, CDR1 LNHNV and CDR2 YYDKDF (reference sequence). CDR3 length: 13 amino acids. Full variable domain (outside the CDR3, taken from reference TRBV15 and TRBJ1-4): DAMVIQNPRYQVTQFGKPVTLSCSQTLNHNVMYWYQQKSSQAPKLLFHYYDKDFNNEADTPDNFQSRRPNTSFCFLDIRSPGLGDTAMYLCATKLLANEKLFFGSGTQLSVL.

This sequence joins TRBV5-4 and TRBJ1-3; D is undetermined. The CDR3 has 16 residues. The V and J ends lost 6 bases and 3 bases respectively, with 19 bases between them. Germline-derived CDR1 and CDR2 are SGHNT and YYREEE (reference sequence). Written as DNA, the CDR3 is TGTGCCAGCACCTATATACCTGCCCGAATTGGAAACACCATATATTTT. Encoded protein: CASTYIPARIGNTIYF.